This TCR beta chain was obtained from a study of T cells after yellow fever vaccination. The overall study: Any fraction with a low cell number was prepared using SMART-Seq v4 Ultra Low Input.

TCR cDNA, made by 5'RACE template switching, carried an added universal primer site and UMIs. TCRdb reanalysed the 5' RACE reads using MiXCR and keeps one entry per CDR3 protein. The table records around 250,000 distinct CDR3 sequences, 6.9% of them present only once. General study points: Post-booster repertoires again held most primary-vaccination clones (about 96% CD4, 88% CD8).

This clonotype was seen many times. Its antigen remains unknown. The TCR comes from a man aged 25 to 40 who received the YFV17D yellow fever vaccine. Sequencing used CD4+ T cells sorted from PBMCs, obtained 15 days after the yellow fever booster vaccination.

CDR3 protein: CSAAMGSSGANVLTF. The CDR3 nucleotides are TGCAGTGCAGCGATGGGTAGCTCTGGGGCCAACGTCCTGACTTTC. This rearrangement joins TRBV20-1 to TRBJ2-6; no clear D gene. The CDR3 covers 15 residues. Germline V lookup: CDR1 DFQATT, CDR2 SNEGSKA (reference sequence). The V and J ends lost 6 bases and 0 bases respectively, with 12 bases between them.